This entry features one T cell receptor (beta chain) sequence. The data originate from a study of identical twins' blood T cells. CDR3 size: 12 residues. Germline CDR1 LGHNT, CDR2 FRNRAP. V shed 6 bases and J shed 9 bases, with 12 bases lying between them. TCRdb itself ran the 5' RACE reads through MiXCR, one entry per CDR3 protein. The sample shows around 380,000 distinct CDR3 sequences, more than 25% of them seen only once. The rearrangement links TRBV12-5 to TRBJ2-1, with D uncertain. Material: PBMCs. The receptor comes from a woman aged 18-49 years in good health. CDR3 residues: CASGDLMGEQFF. In DNA, the CDR3 is TGTGCTAGTGGGGATCTTATGGGTGAGCAGTTCTTC.